The entry below gives a single T cell receptor beta chain sequence along with its context. This specimen belongs to a study of blood T cell repertoires in COVID-19. The data were produced by immunoSEQ multiplex PCR, yet TCRdb's version contains in-frame clones alone and is incomplete. This sample has some 520,000 clones; roughly nine tenths occur once, and the top ten carry roughly 0.92%. CDR1 MNHEY and CDR2 SVGAGI come from the germline V gene. The V gene lost 6 bases and the J gene lost 0 bases, with 12 bases spanning the gap. The length of the CDR3 is 15 residues. Sequenced: peripheral blood. The TCR sequence derives from a man in his late teens or twenties with COVID-19, enrolled during active disease. The chain has TRBV6-5 and TRBJ1-5, with unresolved D. The CDR3 nucleotides are TGTGCCAGCAGATCCGGGATATATAGCAATCAGCCCCAGCATTTT. Its protein is CASRSGIYSNQPQHF.